The TCR beta chain under discussion was sequenced for a study of T-cell reconstitution after alpha-beta-depleted transplantation in children. Study-level results: Newly produced T cells mostly accounted for T-cell counts and diversity one year post-transplant.

This clonotype was detected many times. Its cognate antigen is unknown. The CDR3 is 13 residues long. Trimming took 5 bases from V and 11 from J; bases not matched to a gene: 9. Germline assignment: CDR1 DFQATT and CDR2 SNEGSKA (reference sequence). It was with unique molecular identifiers that the TCRbeta library was prepared. In TCRdb, the PCR reads were re-called with MiXCR into one record per CDR3 protein. The data hold approximately 650,000 distinct CDR3 sequences, with about an eighth observed a single time. This receptor was identified in a girl between 2 and 10 years old with congenital amegakaryocytic thrombocytopenia, due to receive a stem cell transplant. The rearrangement joins TRBV20-1 to TRBJ1-4, with 9 positions matching TRBD1. The input for sequencing was PBMCs, taken before TCRalphabeta/CD19-depleted stem cell transplant. The CDR3 sequence is CSARTGAEGKLFF. The CDR3 coding sequence is TGCAGTGCTCGGACAGGGGCGGAAGGGAAACTGTTTTTT.